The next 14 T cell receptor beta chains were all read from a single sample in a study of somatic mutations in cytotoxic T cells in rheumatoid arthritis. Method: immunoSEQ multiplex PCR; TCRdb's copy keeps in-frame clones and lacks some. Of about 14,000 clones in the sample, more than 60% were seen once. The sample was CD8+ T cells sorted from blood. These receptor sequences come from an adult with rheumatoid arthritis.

This chain's CDR3 is CASSLALLGTEAFF. The CDR3 coding sequence is TGTGCCAGCAGCTTAGCACTGCTCGGCACTGAAGCTTTCTTT. The chain links TRBV7-8 to TRBJ1-1; D call uncertain. The CDR3 is made up of 14 amino acids. Germline CDR1 SGHVS, CDR2 FQNEAQ. V lost 0 bases and J lost 4, with 9 bases in between.

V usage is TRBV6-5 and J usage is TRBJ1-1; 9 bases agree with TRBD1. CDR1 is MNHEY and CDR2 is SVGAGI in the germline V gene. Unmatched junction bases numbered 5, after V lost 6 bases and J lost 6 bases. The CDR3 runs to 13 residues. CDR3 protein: CASRLGQGSEAFF. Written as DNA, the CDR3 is TGTGCCAGCAGACTGGGACAGGGCTCTGAAGCTTTCTTT.

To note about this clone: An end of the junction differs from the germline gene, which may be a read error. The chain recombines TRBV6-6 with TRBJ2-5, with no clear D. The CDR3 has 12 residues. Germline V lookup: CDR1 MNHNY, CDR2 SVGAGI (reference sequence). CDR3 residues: CASGYFRETQYF. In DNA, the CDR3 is TGTGCCAGCGGTTACTTTAGAGAGACCCAGTACTTC.

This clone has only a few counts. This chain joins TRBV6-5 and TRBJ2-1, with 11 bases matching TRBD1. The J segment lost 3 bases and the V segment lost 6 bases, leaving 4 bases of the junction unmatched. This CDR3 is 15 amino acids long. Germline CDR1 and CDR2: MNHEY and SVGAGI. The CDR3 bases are TGTGCCAGCAGCGGACAGGGGGCGATCTACAATGAGCAGTTCTTC. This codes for CASSGQGAIYNEQFF.

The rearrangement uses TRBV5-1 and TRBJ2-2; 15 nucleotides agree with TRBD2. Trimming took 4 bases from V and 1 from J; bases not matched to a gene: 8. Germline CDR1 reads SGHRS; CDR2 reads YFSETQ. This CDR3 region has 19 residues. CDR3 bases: TGCGCCAGCAGCATCCACGGACTAGCGGGGGGGCGGAACACCGGGGAGCTGTTTTTT. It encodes CASSIHGLAGGRNTGELFF.

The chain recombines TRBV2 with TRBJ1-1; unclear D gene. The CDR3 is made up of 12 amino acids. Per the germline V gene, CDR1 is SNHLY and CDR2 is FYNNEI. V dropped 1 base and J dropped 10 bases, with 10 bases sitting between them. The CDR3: CASSEVGRGAFF. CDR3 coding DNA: TGTGCCAGCAGTGAAGTAGGCAGAGGAGCTTTCTTT. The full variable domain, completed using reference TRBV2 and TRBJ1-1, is EPEVTQTPSHQVTQMGQEVILRCVPISNHLYFYWYRQILGQKVEFLVSFYNNEISEKSEIFDDQFSVERPDGSNFTLKIRSTKLEDSAMYFCASSEVGRGAFFGQGTRLTVV.

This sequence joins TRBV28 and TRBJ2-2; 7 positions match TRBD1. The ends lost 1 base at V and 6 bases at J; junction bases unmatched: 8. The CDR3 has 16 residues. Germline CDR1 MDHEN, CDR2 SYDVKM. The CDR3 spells CASSLLKGALAGELFF. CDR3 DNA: TGTGCCAGCAGTTTATTAAAGGGGGCTTTGGCCGGGGAGCTGTTTTTT.

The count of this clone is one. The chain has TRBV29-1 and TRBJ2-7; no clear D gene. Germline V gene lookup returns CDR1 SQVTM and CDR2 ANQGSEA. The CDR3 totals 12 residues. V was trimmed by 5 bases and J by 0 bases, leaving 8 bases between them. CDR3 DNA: TGCAGCGTTTCGACGGACTCCTACGAGCAGTACTTC. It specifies CSVSTDSYEQYF.

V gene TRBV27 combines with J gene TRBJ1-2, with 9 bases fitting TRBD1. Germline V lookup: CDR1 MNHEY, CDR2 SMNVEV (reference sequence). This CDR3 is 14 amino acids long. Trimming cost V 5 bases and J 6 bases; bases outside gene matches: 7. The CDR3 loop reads CASSPIGQGHGYTF. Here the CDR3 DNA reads TGTGCCAGCAGTCCAATAGGACAGGGGCATGGCTACACCTTC.

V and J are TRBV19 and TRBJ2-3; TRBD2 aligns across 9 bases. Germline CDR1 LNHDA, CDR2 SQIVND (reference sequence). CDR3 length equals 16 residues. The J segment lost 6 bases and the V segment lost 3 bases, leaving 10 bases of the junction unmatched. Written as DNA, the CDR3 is TGTGCCAGTAGTATTGCGGCGGGGGGGCCGGGGGATACGCAGTATTTT. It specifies CASSIAAGGPGDTQYF.

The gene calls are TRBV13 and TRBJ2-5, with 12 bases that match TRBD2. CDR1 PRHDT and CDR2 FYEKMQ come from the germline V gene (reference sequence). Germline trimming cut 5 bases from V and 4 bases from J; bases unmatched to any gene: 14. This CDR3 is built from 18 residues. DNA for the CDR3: TGTGCCAGCAGCCTATCTAGCGGGGGGGGAATCGTGGGAGAGACCCAGTACTTC. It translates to CASSLSSGGGIVGETQYF.

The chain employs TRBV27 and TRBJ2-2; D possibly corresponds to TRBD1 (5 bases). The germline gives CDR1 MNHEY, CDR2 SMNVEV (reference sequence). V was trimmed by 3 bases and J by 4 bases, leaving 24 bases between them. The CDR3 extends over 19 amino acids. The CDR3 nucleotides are TGTGCCAGCAGTTTGGTCAGTATGGGGCAGGTATTCCTCACCGGGGAGCTGTTTTTT. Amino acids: CASSLVSMGQVFLTGELFF.

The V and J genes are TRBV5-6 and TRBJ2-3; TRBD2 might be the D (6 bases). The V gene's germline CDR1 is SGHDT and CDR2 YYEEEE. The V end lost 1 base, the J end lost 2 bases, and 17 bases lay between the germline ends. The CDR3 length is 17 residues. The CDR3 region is CASSLIQGLLNTDTQYF. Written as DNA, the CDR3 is TGTGCCAGCAGCTTGATCCAGGGACTCCTTAACACAGATACGCAGTATTTT.

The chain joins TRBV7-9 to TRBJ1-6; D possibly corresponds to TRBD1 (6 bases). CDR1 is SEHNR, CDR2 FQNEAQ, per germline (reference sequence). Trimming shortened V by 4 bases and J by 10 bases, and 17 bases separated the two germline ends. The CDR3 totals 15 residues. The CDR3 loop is CASSSSGTNQSPLHF. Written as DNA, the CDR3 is TGTGCCAGCAGCTCCTCCGGGACAAATCAATCACCCCTCCACTTT. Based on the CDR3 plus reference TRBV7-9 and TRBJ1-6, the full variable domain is DTGVSQNPRHKITKRGQNVTFRCDPISEHNRLYWYRQTLGQGPEFLTYFQNEAQLEKSRLLSDRFSAERPKGSFSTLEIQRTEQGDSAMYLCASSSSGTNQSPLHFGNGTRLTVT.